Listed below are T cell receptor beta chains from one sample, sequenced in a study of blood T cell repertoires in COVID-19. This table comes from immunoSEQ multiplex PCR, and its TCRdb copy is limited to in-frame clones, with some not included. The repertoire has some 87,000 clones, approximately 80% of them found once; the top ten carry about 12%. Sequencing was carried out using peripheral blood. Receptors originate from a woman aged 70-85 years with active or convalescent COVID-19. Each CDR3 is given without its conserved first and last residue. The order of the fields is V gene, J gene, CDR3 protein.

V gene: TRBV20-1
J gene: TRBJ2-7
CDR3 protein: SARGGQGAAYEQY

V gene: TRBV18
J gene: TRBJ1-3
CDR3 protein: ASSPSTGAGSGNTIY

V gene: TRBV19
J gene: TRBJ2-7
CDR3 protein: ASSEGGLAAYEQY

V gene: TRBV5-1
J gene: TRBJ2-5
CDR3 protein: ATLQLVKGSKETQY

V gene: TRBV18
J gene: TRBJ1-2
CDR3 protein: ASSPPGLGGGYT

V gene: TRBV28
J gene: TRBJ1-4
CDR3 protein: ASSTGGYEKLF

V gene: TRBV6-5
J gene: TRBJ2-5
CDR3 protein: ASRSQGETQY

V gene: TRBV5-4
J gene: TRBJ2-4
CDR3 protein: ASSSWGHQFQNIQY

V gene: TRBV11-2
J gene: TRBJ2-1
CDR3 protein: ASAPFWGQGMNEQF

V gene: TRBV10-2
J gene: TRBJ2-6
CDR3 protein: ASRATGANVLT

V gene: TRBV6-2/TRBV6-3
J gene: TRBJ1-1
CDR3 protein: ASSPKLDSRHPMNTEAF

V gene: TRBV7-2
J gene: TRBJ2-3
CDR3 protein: ASSLGRGGTDTQY

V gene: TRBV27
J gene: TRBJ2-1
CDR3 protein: ASSLVLAGGPHEQF

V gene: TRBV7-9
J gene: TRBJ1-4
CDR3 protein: ASSPGRTNEKLF

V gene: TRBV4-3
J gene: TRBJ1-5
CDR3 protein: ASSQERRSNQPQH

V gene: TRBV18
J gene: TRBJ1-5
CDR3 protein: ASSLGPNQPQH

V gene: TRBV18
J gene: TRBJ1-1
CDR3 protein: ASSQLGGGINTEAF

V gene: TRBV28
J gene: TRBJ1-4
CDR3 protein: ASSLFLAGEKLF

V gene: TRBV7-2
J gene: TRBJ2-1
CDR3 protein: ASSFELVRGEQF

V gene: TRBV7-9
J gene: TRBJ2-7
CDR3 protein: ASGAFPYEQY

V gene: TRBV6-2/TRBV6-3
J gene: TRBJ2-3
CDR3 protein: ASSNSGGRTDTQY

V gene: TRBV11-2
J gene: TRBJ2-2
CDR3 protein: ASSLARGNTGELF

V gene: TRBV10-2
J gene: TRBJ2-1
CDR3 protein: ATRPSGGSYNEQF

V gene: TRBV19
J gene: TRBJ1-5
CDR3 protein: ASTHPGRVGNQPQH

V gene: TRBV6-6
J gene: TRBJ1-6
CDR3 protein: ASSYRGDNSPLH

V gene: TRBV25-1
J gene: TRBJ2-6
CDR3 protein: ASSRSGANVLT

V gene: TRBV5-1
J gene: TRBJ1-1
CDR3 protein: ASSLGRGTANTEAF